The 18 T cell receptor beta chains below all came from one sample that was sequenced in a study of blood T cell repertoires in COVID-19. Here immunoSEQ multiplex PCR was the method, and the copy in TCRdb shows in-frame clones only, minus some. The repertoire consists of approximately 210,000 clones, with more than 75% occurring once and the leading ten covering more than 10%. Sequenced: peripheral blood. All receptors come from a woman aged 40 to 49 with acute or convalescent COVID-19.

Regarding this clone: One end of the junction is discordant with germline, which a read error may explain. J is TRBJ2-3 and V is TRBV2, with 10 bases identical to TRBD2. The CDR3 has 13 residues. Per germline, CDR1 SNHLY and CDR2 FYNNEI. In DNA, the CDR3 is TGTGCCACCCAGCGGGGGGGCACAAATACGCAGTATTTT. Translated: CATQRGGTNTQYF.

The chain couples TRBV19 to TRBJ2-3; tentatively, D is TRBD2 (5 bases). Trimming took 0 bases from V and 1 from J, leaving 8 bases between them. CDR1 and CDR2 (germline): LNHDA, SQIVND (reference sequence). CDR3 length: 15 residues. CDR3 nucleotides: TGTGCCAGTAGTATAGATGGGCGGGGCACAGATACGCAGTATTTT. It codes for CASSIDGRGTDTQYF.

The chain combines TRBV19 with TRBJ1-1; TRBD1 matches at 9 bases. Trimming at V came to 6 bases and at J to 2 bases, leaving 10 bases not matched to a gene. CDR3 size: 16 residues. Per germline, CDR1 LNHDA and CDR2 SQIVND (reference sequence). CDR3 nucleotides: TGTGCCAGTAGCCTTCGACCGGGACAGGGTAACACTGAAGCTTTCTTT. Translating gives CASSLRPGQGNTEAFF.

The count of this clone is one. The gene calls are TRBV7-6 and TRBJ2-3; 10 nucleotides line up with TRBD2. The CDR3 totals 16 residues. Trimming took 3 bases from V and 4 from J; bases not matched to a gene: 7. Germline CDR1 and CDR2: SGHVS and FNYEAQ. DNA of the CDR3: TGTGCCAGCAGCTTGCTAGCGGGAGAGGGGCCAGATACGCAGTATTTT. Translated: CASSLLAGEGPDTQYF. Based on the CDR3 plus reference TRBV7-6 and TRBJ2-3, the full variable domain is GAGVSQSPRYKVTKRGQDVALRCDPISGHVSLYWYRQALGQGPEFLTYFNYEAQQDKSGLPNDRFSAERPEGSISTLTIQRTEQRDSAMYRCASSLLAGEGPDTQYFGPGTRLTVL.

About this clone: No DNA is shown, since the ends of the CDR3 on it are uncertain; the CDR3 is the one TCRdb lists. The rearrangement uses TRBV19 and TRBJ1-5; the DNA was not compared with TRBD1, the D call given in the table. Germline V gene sequence: CDR1 LNHDA, CDR2 SQIVND (reference sequence). Ends included, the CDR3 has 15 residues. This CDR3 reads CASTSGTGGNQPQHF.

The V and J genes are TRBV10-1 and TRBJ2-1; 12 bases agree with TRBD2. The trim removed 7 bases at V and 9 bases at J, leaving 4 bases unmatched. The length of the CDR3 is 13 residues. Germline V gene lookup returns CDR1 WNHNN and CDR2 SYGVQD (reference sequence). CDR3 loop: CASTSTSGGEQFF. The CDR3, as DNA: TGCGCCAGCACCTCGACTAGCGGGGGTGAGCAGTTCTTC.

This clone has just a few counts. This chain uses TRBV2 with TRBJ2-3; 7 bases map to TRBD2. The CDR3 runs to 16 residues. Germline CDR1 SNHLY, CDR2 FYNNEI. V dropped 8 bases and J dropped 1; count of bases not matched to a gene: 12. The CDR3 DNA reads TGTGCCAGCTCTGCCCAGATCGGACTAGGCACAGATACGCAGTATTTT. Amino acid sequence: CASSAQIGLGTDTQYF.

CDR3 DNA sequence: TGCGCCAGCAGCTTAGGACAGACCCACTATGGCTACACCTTC. Its protein product is CASSLGQTHYGYTF. V gene TRBV5-1 combines with J gene TRBJ1-2, with D maybe TRBD1 (6 bases). This CDR3 region has 14 residues. The V and J ends lost 2 bases and 3 bases respectively, with 11 bases between them. The V gene's germline CDR1 is SGHRS and CDR2 YFSETQ.

V usage is TRBV27 and J usage is TRBJ2-2; D may be TRBD1 (5 bases). The CDR3 covers 12 residues. Looked up from germline, CDR1 is MNHEY and CDR2 is SMNVEV (reference sequence). The ends were cut back, 10 bases at V and 5 bases at J, with 11 bases in the middle. The CDR3 spells CAIQTETGELFF. CDR3 nucleotide sequence: TGTGCCATTCAGACAGAGACCGGGGAGCTGTTTTTT.

The V and J genes are TRBV28 and TRBJ2-1, with 8 bases lining up with TRBD2. This CDR3 has 16 amino acids. With 4 bases clipped from V and 8 bases from J, the junction kept 13 bases outside the gene matches. Germline CDR1 and CDR2: MDHEN and SYDVKM. CDR3 loop: CASSSPSRGGAHEQFF. CDR3 nucleotide sequence: TGTGCCAGCAGTTCACCCTCTCGGGGGGGGGCCCATGAGCAGTTCTTC.

The V call is TRBV3-1 (or the pseudogene TRBV3-2), the J call TRBJ2-3; D is perhaps TRBD2 (6 bases). This CDR3 is 17 amino acids long. Germline V gene data show CDR1 as LGHDT and CDR2 as YNNKEL (reference sequence). The V end was cut by 0 bases, the J end by 4 bases, with 17 bases between. CDR3 region: CASSQDGAGRYADTQYF. CDR3 sequence (DNA): TGTGCCAGCAGCCAAGACGGGGCAGGGAGGTACGCAGATACGCAGTATTTT.

J is TRBJ2-3 and V is TRBV20-1, with 9 bases lining up with TRBD2. Germline assignment: CDR1 DFQATT and CDR2 SNEGSKA (reference sequence). The CDR3 loop spans 19 amino acids. V shed 4 bases, J shed 4 bases, and the junction held 21 bases outside the gene matches. The CDR3 nucleotides read TGCAGTGCTACTGAGGGGGCGCGGAGCGGGAGGATTTCCGCAGATACGCAGTATTTT. Translated: CSATEGARSGRISADTQYF.

The chain links TRBV6-5 to TRBJ2-7; 7 bases agree with TRBD2. J lost 2 bases, V lost 8 bases, and 9 bases had no gene match. Per the germline V gene, CDR1 is MNHEY and CDR2 is SVGAGI. The CDR3 has 14 amino acids. This CDR3 reads CASDRDGGTYEQYF. Here the CDR3 DNA reads TGTGCCAGCGACCGGGACGGGGGGACCTACGAGCAGTACTTC.

This rearrangement joins TRBV3-1 (or the pseudogene TRBV3-2) to TRBJ2-5; 10 bases fit TRBD2. Germline V lookup: CDR1 LGHDT, CDR2 YNNKEL (reference sequence). This CDR3 has 15 residues. Trimming took 6 bases from V and 2 from J; bases not matched to a gene: 6. CDR3 DNA: TGTGCCAGCAGAAAGACTAGCGGGTTGCAAGAGACCCAGTACTTC. Translation gives CASRKTSGLQETQYF.

The gene calls are TRBV9 and TRBJ1-4; D remains ambiguous. Between the trimmed V and J ends, which lost 1 base and 4 bases, there was a span of 8 bases. Germline CDR1 and CDR2: SGDLS and YYNGEE. The CDR3 runs to 14 residues. The DNA for the CDR3 is TGTGCCAGCAGCGTAAGCGTCCTTAATGAAAAACTGTTTTTT. This sequence encodes CASSVSVLNEKLFF.

The chain is built from TRBV7-6 and TRBJ2-3; D is uncertain. V shed 3 bases and J shed 2 bases, with 12 bases lying between them. The CDR3 contains 15 residues. Germline assignment: CDR1 SGHVS and CDR2 FNYEAQ. The DNA for the CDR3 is TGTGCCAGCAGCTTGGTTGCCGGTGCCACAGATACGCAGTATTTT. It translates to CASSLVAGATDTQYF.

V is TRBV29-1 and J is TRBJ2-1; D is perhaps TRBD2 (7 bases). Between the trimmed V and J ends, which lost 3 bases and 4 bases, there was a span of 22 bases. This CDR3 spans 17 amino acids. Germline V gene lookup returns CDR1 SQVTM and CDR2 ANQGSEA. CDR3 residues: CSVETWAGADKYNEQFF. CDR3 sequence (DNA): TGCAGCGTTGAGACTTGGGCGGGGGCCGACAAATACAATGAGCAGTTCTTC.

CDR3 DNA: TGTGCCTGGACCGTTAGATCCACTGAAGCTTTCTTT. This codes for CAWTVRSTEAFF. The chain uses TRBV30 and TRBJ1-1; D is ambiguous. Germline V CDR1 and CDR2: GTSNPN, SVGIG (reference sequence). V was trimmed by 4 bases and J by 4 bases, leaving 10 bases between them. CDR3 length equals 12 residues.